A single T cell receptor beta chain is shown here with its context. This entry is derived from a study of blood T cell repertoires in COVID-19. Study as a whole: Samples taken during acute and convalescent COVID-19 were collected in the United States, Italy and Spain. In each case, the material was cDNA or gDNA derived from T cells, B-cell-depleted T cells, or PBMCs.

The authors' processing: Using reference gene primer amplification, nucleated cell counts were estimated. Assay used: immunoSEQ multiplex PCR; TCRdb lists only in-frame clones, some missing. V and J calls and clone size are as listed in that table; D and trimming were resolved from the DNA. The profile shows 100,000 or so clones, 65% to 90% of them singletons. This receptor was taken from an older man with acute or convalescent COVID-19. The specimen was peripheral blood.

In DNA, the CDR3 is TGTGCCAGCAGTTTATGGGGGACAGGGAACTATGGCTACACCTTC. It is translated as CASSLWGTGNYGYTF. This chain uses TRBV28 with TRBJ1-2; the match to TRBD1 covers 9 bases. The germline V gene encodes CDR1 MDHEN and CDR2 SYDVKM. V lost 0 bases, J lost 2 bases, and 1 base stayed unmatched. The CDR3 spans 15 residues.